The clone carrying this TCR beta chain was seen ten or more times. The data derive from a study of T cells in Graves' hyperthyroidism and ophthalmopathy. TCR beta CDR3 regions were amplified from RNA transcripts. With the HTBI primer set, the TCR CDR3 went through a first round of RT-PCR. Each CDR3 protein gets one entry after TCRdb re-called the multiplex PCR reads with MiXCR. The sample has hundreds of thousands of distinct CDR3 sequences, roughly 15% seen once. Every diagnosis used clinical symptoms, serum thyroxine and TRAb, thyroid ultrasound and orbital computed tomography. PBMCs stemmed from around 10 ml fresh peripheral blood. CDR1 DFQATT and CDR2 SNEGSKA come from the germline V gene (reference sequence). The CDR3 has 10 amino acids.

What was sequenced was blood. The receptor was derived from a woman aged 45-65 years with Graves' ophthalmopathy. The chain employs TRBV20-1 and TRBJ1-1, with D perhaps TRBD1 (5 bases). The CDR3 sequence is CRGDGTEAFF. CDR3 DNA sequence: TGCAGGGGGGATGGAACTGAAGCTTTCTTT.